The clone carrying this T cell receptor (beta chain) was recorded at least ten times. The antigen is undetermined. This specimen comes from a study of T cells in Graves' hyperthyroidism and ophthalmopathy. General study points: From stable hyperthyroidism, ophthalmopathy was separated by a 13 V-J model.

Fresh peripheral blood, around 10 ml of it, supplied the PBMCs. CDR3 length equals 14 residues. Trimming pared 6 bases from V and 3 bases from J, leaving 14 bases between. Germline-derived CDR1 and CDR2 are SGHVS and FQNEAQ. The TCR beta CDR3 regions underwent amplification using RNA transcripts as the source. The study used the HTBI primer set for a first-round RT-PCR of the TCR CDR3. TCRdb processed the multiplex PCR reads anew with MiXCR; each CDR3 protein has one entry. The table lists fewer than 600,000 distinct CDR3 sequences, under 15% of them singletons. This sequence originates from a woman aged 18-30 years with Graves' hyperthyroidism. The sample was blood. This chain connects TRBV7-8 to TRBJ1-1; D perhaps matches TRBD1 (5 bases). This CDR3 is CASRLVRGDTEAFF. The DNA of the CDR3 is TGTGCCAGCAGGTTGGTGAGGGGAGACACTGAAGCTTTCTTT.